These 30 T cell receptor beta chains came from one sample sequenced in a study of blood T cell repertoires in COVID-19 (dated by TCRdb to 2020 to 2021). Library creation used the immunoSEQ multiplex PCR assay. In its TCRdb copy, this immuneACCESS table keeps in-frame sequences only and misses some clones. Where compared with another copy, unresolved V genes explain less than half of these, and the others have no known cause. Within this sample are tens of thousands of clones, with about 88% of them counted one time only. The ten largest clonotypes hold 1.3% to 1.5% of the sample. Sequencing input: peripheral blood. The receptors shown here come from a man aged 50 or older with acute or convalescent COVID-19.

The chain couples TRBV28 to TRBJ2-5, with D possibly being TRBD2 (6 bases). The CDR3 has 13 amino acids. CDR1 is MDHEN and CDR2 is SYDVKM in the germline V gene. Trimming removed 7 bases from V and 10 bases from J, with 19 bases in between. CDR3 amino acids: CASTSLGIGSQYF. The CDR3 DNA follows: TGTGCCAGCACCAGTTTGGGGATCGGGAGCCAGTACTTC.

The chain employs TRBV3-1 (or the pseudogene TRBV3-2) and TRBJ2-5; 10 nucleotides line up with TRBD2. The ends lost 0 bases at V and 1 base at J; junction bases unmatched: 2. CDR1 and CDR2 (germline): LGHDT, YNNKEL (reference sequence). CDR3 length: 16 residues. CDR3 coding DNA: TGTGCCAGCAGCCAAGATTTAGCGGGGGGCCAAGAGACCCAGTACTTC. The encoded protein is CASSQDLAGGQETQYF.

The chain links TRBV27 to TRBJ1-1, with D tentatively TRBD1 (6 bases). Germline V gene data show CDR1 as MNHEY and CDR2 as SMNVEV (reference sequence). CDR3 length: 13 amino acids. The germline V and J ends were trimmed by 8 bases and 4 bases, with 14 bases remaining between them. The CDR3 DNA follows: TGTGCCAGCTCCTCAGGGGATGTCACTGAAGCTTTCTTT. Translation: CASSSGDVTEAFF.

This clone was seen just once. The rearrangement joins TRBV3-1 (or the pseudogene TRBV3-2) to TRBJ2-7, with 8 positions matching TRBD2. J gave up 4 bases and V 7 bases, and 9 bases lay outside the gene matches. CDR1 is LGHDT and CDR2 is YNNKEL in the germline V gene (reference sequence). There are 14 residues in the CDR3. CDR3 nucleotides: TGTGCCAGCACCTTCGGACTAGCTTTTTACGAGCAGTACGTC. It specifies CASTFGLAFYEQYV.

This chain uses TRBV4-1 with TRBJ1-2, with TRBD1 identical over 9 bases. Germline assignment: CDR1 MGHRA and CDR2 YSYEKL. Germline trimming cut 0 bases from V and 3 bases from J; bases unmatched to any gene: 14. CDR3 length: 19 residues. CDR3 amino acids: CASSQDRVQGAFKDYGYTF. The DNA of the CDR3 is TGCGCCAGCAGCCAAGATAGGGTACAGGGGGCTTTTAAGGACTATGGCTACACCTTC.

V and J are TRBV30 and TRBJ1-3, with D possibly matching TRBD1 (5 bases). This CDR3 has 16 residues. Per the germline V gene, CDR1 is GTSNPN and CDR2 is SVGIG (reference sequence). The V end was cut by 3 bases, the J end by 0 bases, with 15 bases between. In DNA form, the CDR3 reads TGTGCCTGGAGGGGCCCTATGGGGCTCTCTGGAAACACCATATATTTT. Protein product: CAWRGPMGLSGNTIYF.

The chain combines TRBV27 with TRBJ2-7; a weak D match, TRBD2 (6 bases). The length of the CDR3 is 17 residues. Looked up from germline, CDR1 is MNHEY and CDR2 is SMNVEV (reference sequence). Trimming pared 3 bases from V and 7 bases from J, leaving 25 bases between. For the CDR3, the DNA is TGTGCCAGCAGTTTGGGGATTACAGGACTACCCCCGGGGGAGCAGTACTTC. As protein: CASSLGITGLPPGEQYF.

In this sample, this clone turned up a few times. The chain carries TRBV7-9 and TRBJ1-5; D is perhaps TRBD1 (5 bases). This CDR3 region has 13 residues. Germline V CDR1 and CDR2: SEHNR, FQNEAQ (reference sequence). Trimming removed 2 bases at V and 10 bases at J, with 12 bases between. For the CDR3, the DNA is TGTGCCAGCAGCTTAAGCAGGGAAGGCCCCCAGCATTTT. It translates to CASSLSREGPQHF.

The V call is TRBV7-9, the J call TRBJ1-4; D ambiguous. The CDR3 runs 15 residues. V shed 1 base and J shed 3 bases, with 9 bases lying between them. Germline V gives CDR1 SEHNR, CDR2 FQNEAQ (reference sequence). DNA of the CDR3: TGTGCCAGCAGCTTAGATGGCGGGGCTAATGAAAAACTGTTTTTT. This gives the protein CASSLDGGANEKLFF.

This chain connects TRBV29-1 to TRBJ1-1, with 7 positions matching TRBD1. The CDR3 runs to 15 residues. Germline CDR1 is SQVTM and CDR2 is ANQGSEA. The junction had 8 bases not matched to a gene; V was cut back by 4 bases and J by 0 bases. As DNA, the CDR3 is TGCAGCGTTGTTGGAGGACAGGCGATGAACACTGAAGCTTTCTTT. It encodes CSVVGGQAMNTEAFF.

The chain carries TRBV18 and TRBJ1-5, with 8 bases identical to TRBD1. Germline trimming cut 6 bases from V and 3 bases from J; bases unmatched to any gene: 22. The CDR3 covers 20 residues. Germline V CDR1 and CDR2: KGHSH, LQKENI. The CDR3 loop reads CASSPSSRSRGRNNNQPQHF. As DNA, the CDR3 is TGTGCCAGCTCCCCTAGCAGCAGAAGCAGGGGGCGGAATAACAATCAGCCCCAGCATTTT.

Only one count was recorded for this clone. The V call is TRBV3-1 (or the pseudogene TRBV3-2), the J call TRBJ1-5, with a possible D match to TRBD1 (5 bases). The CDR3 totals 15 residues. CDR1 and CDR2 (germline): LGHDT, YNNKEL (reference sequence). V was clipped by 1 base and J by 2 bases, with 9 bases between them. The CDR3: CASSQGGGGNQPQHF. Written as DNA, the CDR3 is TGTGCCAGCAGCCAAGGGGGCGGTGGCAATCAGCCCCAGCATTTT.

The V call is TRBV7-2, the J call TRBJ2-1; TRBD2 matches 14 bases. Germline assignment: CDR1 SGHTA and CDR2 FQGNSA. V gave up 5 bases and J gave up 4 bases; unmatched junction bases: 4. The CDR3 loop spans 16 amino acids. This CDR3 is CASSTGTSGGYNEQFF. In DNA, the CDR3 is TGTGCCAGCAGCACGGGGACTAGCGGGGGATACAATGAGCAGTTCTTC.

The rearrangement uses TRBV4-2 and TRBJ2-7, with unresolved D. This CDR3 spans 14 amino acids. Per germline, CDR1 LGHNA and CDR2 YNFKEQ. V gave up 0 bases and J gave up 2 bases, with 8 bases separating them. In DNA, the CDR3 is TGTGCCAGCAGCCAAGAAAAAGGAGCCTACGAGCAGTACTTC. Protein: CASSQEKGAYEQYF.

V usage is TRBV29-1 and J usage is TRBJ1-2, with D perhaps TRBD1 (5 bases). CDR3 length: 11 amino acids. Between the trimmed V and J ends, which lost 6 bases and 4 bases, there was a span of 9 bases. Germline values: CDR1 SQVTM, CDR2 ANQGSEA. The CDR3 coding sequence is TGCAGCGTACAGGACGGCTATGGCTACACCTTC. Protein sequence: CSVQDGYGYTF.

Here the CDR3 reads CASSLARDTDTQYF. As DNA, the CDR3 is TGCGCCAGCAGCTTGGCCCGGGACACAGATACGCAGTATTTT. V gene TRBV5-1 combines with J gene TRBJ2-3; TRBD2 is a possible D gene (5 bases). Trimming removed 0 bases at V and 2 bases at J, with 7 bases between. Germline CDR1 is SGHRS and CDR2 is YFSETQ. The CDR3 spans 14 residues.

This clone was recorded once. The chain carries TRBV7-9 and TRBJ2-1; 12 bases line up with TRBD2. V shed 2 bases and J 5 bases; nucleotides not matched to a gene: 7. Per the germline V gene, CDR1 is SEHNR and CDR2 is FQNEAQ (reference sequence). The CDR3 runs 17 residues. This chain's CDR3 is CASSLWTSGISDNEQFF. The CDR3 DNA sequence: TGTGCCAGCAGCTTATGGACTAGCGGGATAAGCGACAATGAGCAGTTCTTC.

The J gene is TRBJ1-2, the V gene TRBV7-9, with TRBD1 identical over 9 bases. CDR3 length equals 13 residues. With 3 bases clipped from V and 8 bases from J, the junction kept 4 bases outside the gene matches. CDR1 is SEHNR and CDR2 is FQNEAQ in the germline V gene (reference sequence). The CDR3 region is CASSFTGGGGYTF. The CDR3 DNA reads TGTGCCAGCAGCTTTACAGGGGGCGGAGGCTACACCTTC.

The chain recombines TRBV11-3 with TRBJ2-1, with 8 bases aligning to TRBD1. Per the germline V gene, CDR1 is SGHNT and CDR2 is YENEEA. The length of the CDR3 is 15 residues. Germline trimming cut 5 bases from V and 3 bases from J; bases unmatched to any gene: 6. Here the CDR3 reads CASSPTGTGYNEQFF. Here the CDR3 DNA reads TGTGCCAGCAGCCCGACCGGGACAGGCTACAATGAGCAGTTCTTC. The full variable domain, completed using reference TRBV11-3 and TRBJ2-1, is EAGVVQSPRYKIIEKKQPVAFWCNPISGHNTLYWYLQNLGQGPELLIRYENEEAVDDSQLPKDRFSAERLKGVDSTLKIQPAELGDSAVYLCASSPTGTGYNEQFFGPGTRLTVL.

The chain joins TRBV11-3 to TRBJ2-2, with D possibly matching TRBD2 (7 bases). The CDR3 covers 18 residues. CDR1 SGHNT and CDR2 YENEEA come from the germline V gene. Deletions cut 1 base from V and 0 bases from J, with 15 bases between. CDR3 loop: CASSLGGGSGPNTGELFF. In DNA, the CDR3 is TGTGCCAGCAGCTTAGGGGGGGGCAGCGGACCGAACACCGGGGAGCTGTTTTTT.

V and J are TRBV12-5 and TRBJ1-1; D gene ambiguous. The V gene lost 5 bases and the J gene lost 3 bases, with 16 bases spanning the gap. The CDR3 runs 15 residues. In germline, CDR1 is LGHNT, CDR2 FRNRAP. As DNA, the CDR3 is TGTGCTAGTGGTAGGACGGACTTCGGGTACACTGAAGCTTTCTTT. Its protein is CASGRTDFGYTEAFF.

The gene calls are TRBV19 and TRBJ2-5; weak D call: TRBD1 (6 bases). The CDR3 has 14 residues. Trimming took off 5 bases at V and 5 bases at J, with 15 bases between the two ends. Germline V gene data show CDR1 as LNHDA and CDR2 as SQIVND (reference sequence). The CDR3 reads CASSPSRGKETQYF. The CDR3 coding sequence is TGTGCCAGTAGTCCCTCCAGGGGCAAGGAGACCCAGTACTTC. The complete variable domain, with remaining parts taken from reference TRBV19 and TRBJ2-5, reads DGGITQSPKYLFRKEGQNVTLSCEQNLNHDAMYWYRQDPGQGLRLIYYSQIVNDFQKGDIAEGYSVSREKKESFPLTVTSAQKNPTAFYLCASSPSRGKETQYFGPGTRLLVL.

This clone was detected only once. This rearrangement joins TRBV10-3 to TRBJ1-3, with D perhaps matching TRBD1 (6 bases). The CDR3 has 16 amino acids. V was clipped by 6 bases and J by 0 bases, with 15 bases between them. The germline CDR1 and CDR2 sequences are ENHRY and SYGVKD. In DNA form, the CDR3 reads TGTGCCATCAGGTCAGGGGTCTCAGACTCTGGAAACACCATATATTTT. Protein: CAIRSGVSDSGNTIYF.

The chain combines TRBV30 with TRBJ1-1; D not certain. This CDR3 has 14 amino acids. Trimming took 2 bases from V and 4 from J, leaving 14 bases between them. Germline V gene lookup returns CDR1 GTSNPN and CDR2 SVGIG (reference sequence). CDR3 sequence (DNA): TGTGCCTGGAGTATACGTTTCATGGCCACTGAAGCTTTCTTT. This gives the protein CAWSIRFMATEAFF.

The chain is built from TRBV3-1 (or the pseudogene TRBV3-2) and TRBJ2-1; 13 bases fit TRBD2. Germline CDR1 and CDR2: LGHDT and YNNKEL (reference sequence). The CDR3 runs 17 residues. The J segment lost 7 bases and the V segment lost 4 bases, leaving 10 bases of the junction unmatched. The CDR3 DNA sequence: TGTGCCAGCAGCCTCCAGCCGGGACTAGCGGGAACAAATGAGCAGTTCTTC. Its translation: CASSLQPGLAGTNEQFF.

The chain carries TRBV4-1 and TRBJ1-4; D might be TRBD1 (5 bases). Between the trimmed V and J ends, which lost 2 bases and 0 bases, there was a span of 10 bases. Germline CDR1 MGHRA, CDR2 YSYEKL. The CDR3 is 16 amino acids. CDR3 in amino acids: CASSQTQEATNEKLFF. In nucleotides, the CDR3 is TGCGCCAGCAGCCAAACACAGGAAGCAACTAATGAAAAACTGTTTTTT.

The rearrangement joins TRBV30 to TRBJ1-4; D possibly corresponds to TRBD1 (6 bases). The CDR3 loop spans 13 amino acids. Germline CDR1 and CDR2: GTSNPN and SVGIG (reference sequence). V was shortened by 2 bases and J by 8 bases, with 12 bases between the two germline ends. CDR3: CAWSPRTGEKLFF. The CDR3 region has the DNA TGTGCCTGGAGTCCGCGTACAGGGGAAAAACTGTTTTTT.

This chain joins TRBV14 and TRBJ2-3; D gene uncertain. The CDR3 contains 13 residues. Between the trimmed V and J ends, which lost 1 base and 6 bases, there was a span of 8 bases. CDR1 is SGHDN, CDR2 FVKESK, per germline. The CDR3 DNA sequence: TGTGCCAGCAGCCAAGTAGCCGGGGATACGCAGTATTTT. This gives the protein CASSQVAGDTQYF.

This chain uses TRBV7-9 with TRBJ1-2, with D uncertain. Trimming cost V 6 bases and J 8 bases, with 16 bases left between them. The CDR3 extends over 13 amino acids. Germline loops: CDR1 SEHNR, CDR2 FQNEAQ (reference sequence). The CDR3 sequence: CASSFSNRHGYTF. The CDR3 nucleotides are TGTGCCAGCAGTTTCTCTAACAGACACGGCTACACCTTC.

The V and J genes are TRBV27 and TRBJ2-1; D may be TRBD2 (5 bases). From germline, CDR1 is MNHEY and CDR2 SMNVEV (reference sequence). The V end lost 6 bases, the J end lost 2 bases, and 11 bases lay between the germline ends. CDR3 length: 14 amino acids. The CDR3 is CASSPKAAYNEQFF. The CDR3 coding sequence is TGTGCCAGCAGCCCCAAAGCGGCCTACAATGAGCAGTTCTTC.